A single sample gave rise to the 31 T cell receptor beta chains below, sequenced in a study of blood T cell repertoires in COVID-19. Clones were read by immunoSEQ multiplex PCR, and TCRdb kept only the in-frame ones, dropping some. The sample has tens of thousands of clones; around 87% are singletons. Sequences were obtained from peripheral blood. These receptors all come from a man between 60 and 75 years old with acute or convalescent COVID-19.

J is TRBJ2-2 and V is TRBV11-2; D is uncertain. The V and J ends lost 5 bases and 5 bases respectively, with 3 bases between them. In germline, CDR1 is SGHAT, CDR2 FQNNGV. This CDR3 is 11 amino acids long. The CDR3 reads CASSLTGELFF. CDR3 nucleotide sequence: TGTGCCAGCAGCCTAACCGGGGAGCTGTTTTTT.

The chain recombines TRBV28 with TRBJ1-1; D remains ambiguous. The CDR3 covers 12 residues. V lost 2 bases and J 3 bases, leaving 4 bases between the germline ends. The germline CDR1 and CDR2 sequences are MDHEN and SYDVKM. The CDR3 region is CASSLPYTEAFF. The CDR3 nucleotides are TGTGCCAGCAGTTTACCCTACACTGAAGCTTTCTTT. Filled out from reference TRBV28 and TRBJ1-1, the complete variable domain reads DVKVTQSSRYLVKRTGEKVFLECVQDMDHENMFWYRQDPGLGLRLIYFSYDVKMKEKGDIPEGYSVSREKKERFSLILESASTNQTSMYLCASSLPYTEAFFGQGTRLTVV.

The V gene is TRBV19, the J gene TRBJ1-3; D is uncertain. This CDR3 contains 13 residues. Germline V gene sequence: CDR1 LNHDA, CDR2 SQIVND (reference sequence). V was trimmed by 5 bases and J by 0 bases, leaving 5 bases between them. The CDR3 sequence is CASSDISGNTIYF. The CDR3 DNA sequence: TGTGCCAGTAGTGACATCTCTGGAAACACCATATATTTT.

The chain employs TRBV13 and TRBJ2-7, with 15 bases identical to TRBD2. The junction had 5 bases not matched to a gene; V was cut back by 1 base and J by 1 base. Per the germline V gene, CDR1 is PRHDT and CDR2 is FYEKMQ (reference sequence). This CDR3 is 18 amino acids long. CDR3 in DNA: TGTGCCAGCAGCTTAGTAGGACTAGCGGGGGGGATATCCTACGAGCAGTACTTC. As protein: CASSLVGLAGGISYEQYF.

The rearrangement uses TRBV6-5 and TRBJ1-3; the D is unclear. The CDR3 length is 14 residues. The V end lost 4 bases, the J end lost 0 bases, and 7 bases lay between the germline ends. Germline V gives CDR1 MNHEY, CDR2 SVGAGI. CDR3 sequence (DNA): TGTGCCAGCAGTTCACAGAACTCTGGAAACACCATATATTTT. It is translated as CASSSQNSGNTIYF.

The genes are TRBV30 and TRBJ2-5; weak D call: TRBD1 (6 bases). The CDR3 is 15 residues long. Trimming left V 0 bases short and J 2 bases short, with 13 bases between. Germline CDR1 GTSNPN, CDR2 SVGIG (reference sequence). The CDR3 spells CAWSVQGHPQETQYF. CDR3 coding DNA: TGTGCCTGGAGTGTACAGGGACACCCACAAGAGACCCAGTACTTC.

This CDR3 is CASSSEGASYEQYF. CDR3 nucleotide sequence: TGTGCCAGCAGCTCCGAGGGGGCTTCCTACGAGCAGTACTTC. The chain employs TRBV5-5 and TRBJ2-7; 7 nucleotides align to TRBD1. V gave up 3 bases and J gave up 1 base; unmatched junction bases: 4. The CDR3 spans 14 residues. Germline CDR1 is SGHKS and CDR2 is YYEKEE (reference sequence).

The rearrangement joins TRBV5-1 to TRBJ1-1; no clear D gene. The CDR3 extends over 14 amino acids. Trimming removed 3 bases from V and 2 bases from J, with 11 bases in between. Germline V CDR1 and CDR2: SGHRS, YFSETQ. As DNA, the CDR3 is TGCGCCAGCAGCTCGGTCGGGGAAAACACTGAAGCTTTCTTT. This translates into CASSSVGENTEAFF.

This clone showed up just once. This chain connects TRBV4-3 to TRBJ1-1; D remains unclear. The CDR3 runs to 14 residues. V dropped 1 base and J dropped 1 base, with 7 bases sitting between them. Germline V gives CDR1 LGHNA, CDR2 YSLEER. In nucleotides, the CDR3 is TGCGCCAGCAGCCAAGTAGCCGGGAACACTGAAGCTTTCTTT. Its translation: CASSQVAGNTEAFF.

This chain joins TRBV6-1 and TRBJ1-3; D remains unclear. The CDR3 spans 16 residues. The germline V gene encodes CDR1 MNHNS and CDR2 SASEGT. V was clipped by 2 bases and J by 0 bases, with 11 bases between them. The DNA of the CDR3 is TGTGCCAGCAGTGAAATGATGGGCCACTCTGGAAACACCATATATTTT. The encoded protein is CASSEMMGHSGNTIYF.

The sample holds one count of this clone. V is TRBV11-2 and J is TRBJ1-3; 9 nucleotides line up with TRBD1. The CDR3 length is 16 residues. Trimming took 3 bases from V and 3 from J; bases not matched to a gene: 6. CDR1 is SGHAT and CDR2 is FQNNGV in the germline V gene. The CDR3 reads CASSFGQGLGGNTIYF. The CDR3 nucleotides read TGTGCCAGCAGCTTCGGACAGGGGTTGGGTGGAAACACCATATATTTT.

The chain links TRBV30 to TRBJ1-3; D gene uncertain. V lost 0 bases to trimming and J lost 1 base, with 4 bases between them. Germline CDR1 is GTSNPN and CDR2 is SVGIG (reference sequence). This CDR3 is built from 13 residues. For the CDR3, the DNA is TGTGCCTGGAGTGTCGGGTCTGGAAACACCATATATTTT. Residues: CAWSVGSGNTIYF.

This chain links TRBV5-1 with TRBJ2-3, with TRBD1 identical over 10 bases. The CDR3 runs to 15 residues. The germline CDR1 and CDR2 sequences are SGHRS and YFSETQ. J gave up 2 bases and V 4 bases, and 4 bases lay outside the gene matches. The CDR3 loop reads CASSGGTGATDTQYF. The CDR3 coding sequence is TGCGCCAGCAGCGGCGGGACAGGGGCCACAGATACGCAGTATTTT.

The J gene is TRBJ2-1, the V gene TRBV7-2, with 11 bases fitting TRBD2. Germline V gene lookup returns CDR1 SGHTA and CDR2 FQGNSA. The CDR3 totals 16 residues. J gave up 5 bases and V 1 base, and 4 bases lay outside the gene matches. The CDR3 here is CASSLGLAGGHNEQFF. DNA of the CDR3: TGTGCCAGCAGCTTAGGGCTAGCGGGGGGCCACAATGAGCAGTTCTTC.

The V gene is TRBV7-2, the J gene TRBJ1-1, with D maybe TRBD1 (5 bases). Per germline, CDR1 SGHTA and CDR2 FQGNSA. This CDR3 is 11 amino acids long. V lost 5 bases, J lost 10 bases, and 11 bases lay in between. The CDR3 sequence is CASSQDGGAFF. The DNA of the CDR3 is TGTGCCAGCAGCCAGGACGGGGGAGCTTTCTTT.

The genes are TRBV3-1 (or the pseudogene TRBV3-2) and TRBJ2-3; 11 bases align to TRBD2. The germline V gene encodes CDR1 LGHDT and CDR2 YNNKEL (reference sequence). With 0 bases clipped from V and 0 bases from J, the junction kept 8 bases outside the gene matches. This CDR3 comprises 19 residues. The CDR3 sequence is CASSQDRLAGGTSTDTQYF. The DNA for the CDR3 is TGTGCCAGCAGCCAAGATCGGCTAGCGGGGGGTACTAGCACAGATACGCAGTATTTT.

The chain combines TRBV7-2 with TRBJ1-2; D not certain. Per germline, CDR1 SGHTA and CDR2 FQGNSA. This CDR3 has 14 residues. The germline V and J ends were trimmed by 6 bases and 8 bases, with 19 bases remaining between them. CDR3 amino acids: CASSTLTPVGGYTF. CDR3 in DNA: TGTGCCAGCAGTACCCTGACACCGGTTGGGGGCTACACCTTC.

The chain joins TRBV3-1 (or the pseudogene TRBV3-2) to TRBJ1-2; D might be TRBD1 (6 bases). V dropped 4 bases and J dropped 0 bases, with 9 bases sitting between them. The germline gives CDR1 LGHDT, CDR2 YNNKEL (reference sequence). The CDR3 runs to 14 residues. CDR3 coding DNA: TGTGCCAGCAGCCGTCAGGGGTCTAACTATGGCTACACCTTC. This codes for CASSRQGSNYGYTF.

The gene calls are TRBV10-3 and TRBJ1-5; 8 nucleotides align to TRBD1. The CDR3 runs to 15 residues. CDR1 ENHRY and CDR2 SYGVKD come from the germline V gene. V trimming: 4 bases; J trimming: 7 bases; junction bases outside the gene matches: 9. The CDR3 here is CAISGTGKKGQPQHF. In DNA, the CDR3 is TGTGCCATCAGTGGGACAGGGAAGAAAGGGCAGCCCCAGCATTTT.

This clone was seen a handful of times. The chain uses TRBV10-3 and TRBJ1-3; 7 positions agree with TRBD1. The CDR3 has 18 residues. Unmatched junction bases numbered 14, after V lost 6 bases and J lost 0 bases. In germline, CDR1 is ENHRY, CDR2 SYGVKD. DNA for the CDR3: TGTGCCATCAGAGAAAATCCGGGACAGTGGTTCTCTGGAAACACCATATATTTT. Translated, it gives CAIRENPGQWFSGNTIYF.

The chain carries TRBV4-3 and TRBJ1-6, with D perhaps TRBD1 (5 bases). The germline V and J ends were trimmed by 1 base and 6 bases, with 13 bases remaining between them. The CDR3 length is 16 residues. Germline lookup yields CDR1 LGHNA and CDR2 YSLEER. CDR3 nucleotides: TGCGCCAGCAGCCAAGCATCAGACAGATTTAATTCACCCCTCCACTTT. It translates to CASSQASDRFNSPLHF.

The rearrangement joins TRBV10-1 to TRBJ2-3, with D perhaps TRBD2 (5 bases). CDR3 length: 15 amino acids. The germline V gene encodes CDR1 WNHNN and CDR2 SYGVQD (reference sequence). V was cut by 2 bases and J by 2 bases, with 11 bases left in between. CDR3 sequence: CASSERGILTDTQYF. The CDR3 DNA is TGCGCCAGCAGTGAGAGAGGGATCCTCACAGATACGCAGTATTTT.

The rearrangement uses TRBV9 and TRBJ1-5; TRBD1 agrees at 7 bases. Germline trimming cut 4 bases from V and 7 bases from J; bases unmatched to any gene: 8. Germline V gene data show CDR1 as SGDLS and CDR2 as YYNGEE. This CDR3 is 14 amino acids long. In DNA form, the CDR3 reads TGTGCCAGCAGCCCGGGACAGACGTACCAGCCCCAGCATTTT. It translates to CASSPGQTYQPQHF.

This chain uses TRBV6-2 or TRBV6-3 with TRBJ2-3; TRBD1 might be the D (6 bases). Germline CDR1 is MNHEY and CDR2 is SVGEGT. V dropped 5 bases and J dropped 3 bases, with 18 bases sitting between them. The CDR3 is made up of 16 amino acids. The CDR3 nucleotides read TGTGCCAGCAGTAACCTGGGACATCCGGCAACAGATACGCAGTATTTT. Translating gives CASSNLGHPATDTQYF.

V is TRBV4-1 and J is TRBJ1-1; D is undetermined. This CDR3 comprises 16 residues. CDR1 is MGHRA and CDR2 is YSYEKL in the germline V gene. Trimming stripped 0 bases from V and 1 base from J, with 12 bases between. CDR3 region: CASSQDGPGSNTEAFF. The CDR3 DNA sequence: TGCGCCAGCAGCCAAGATGGGCCAGGATCGAACACTGAAGCTTTCTTT.

The chain links TRBV5-6 to TRBJ1-5, with TRBD1 matching over 7 bases. The CDR3 runs to 13 residues. The germline gives CDR1 SGHDT, CDR2 YYEEEE. V gave up 4 bases and J gave up 4 bases; unmatched junction bases: 2. The CDR3 spells CASSLRGNQPQHF. Here the CDR3 DNA reads TGTGCCAGCAGCCTCAGGGGGAATCAGCCCCAGCATTTT.

The chain joins TRBV19 to TRBJ2-5, with a weak D call TRBD2 (6 bases). The germline V and J ends were trimmed by 5 bases and 2 bases, with 9 bases remaining between them. The CDR3 has 13 residues. CDR1 is LNHDA, CDR2 SQIVND, per germline (reference sequence). The CDR3 here is CASSSTRQETQYF. The CDR3 DNA reads as TGTGCCAGTAGTTCGACTAGGCAAGAGACCCAGTACTTC.

V gene TRBV2 combines with J gene TRBJ1-5; possibly TRBD1 for D (6 bases). CDR1 and CDR2 (germline): SNHLY, FYNNEI. This CDR3 has 14 amino acids. The germline V and J ends were trimmed by 2 bases and 5 bases, with 10 bases remaining between them. CDR3 loop: CASSEPQGDQPQHF. Written as DNA, the CDR3 is TGTGCCAGCAGTGAACCACAGGGAGATCAGCCCCAGCATTTT.

The chain couples TRBV2 to TRBJ1-6; D is perhaps TRBD1 (6 bases). Trimming took off 3 bases at V and 2 bases at J, with 11 bases between the two ends. The CDR3 is 16 residues long. The germline V gene encodes CDR1 SNHLY and CDR2 FYNNEI. In nucleotides, the CDR3 is TGTGCCAGCAGTGAGACAGGCCTAACCTATAATTCACCCCTCCACTTT. Translated, it gives CASSETGLTYNSPLHF.

This chain joins TRBV5-1 and TRBJ2-7, with D possibly TRBD1 on 6 matching bases. V was trimmed by 0 bases and J by 9 bases, leaving 13 bases between them. The V gene's germline CDR1 is SGHRS and CDR2 YFSETQ. The length of the CDR3 is 13 residues. As DNA, the CDR3 is TGCGCCAGCAGCTTGGGGACAGACGCGGGGCAGTACTTC. This sequence encodes CASSLGTDAGQYF.

The rearrangement joins TRBV5-6 to TRBJ2-5, with 14 bases lining up with TRBD2. Germline CDR1 is SGHDT and CDR2 is YYEEEE. V dropped 7 bases and J dropped 1; count of bases not matched to a gene: 6. The CDR3 is 16 residues long. Here the CDR3 reads CASRRGLAGVQETQYF. The CDR3 DNA is TGTGCCAGCCGAAGGGGACTAGCGGGGGTCCAAGAGACCCAGTACTTC.